Listed here are 30 T cell receptor beta chains from one sample, sequenced in a study of CD8+ T cells in alopecia areata. Isolated RNA was reverse transcribed into cDNA used as the sequencing template. Sequencing used immunoSEQ multiplex PCR; TCRdb keeps in-frame clones, though not all of them. The profile shows some 150,000 clones, around 71% of them singletons. The input for sequencing was CD8+ T cells sorted from blood, taken at week 0. All receptors come from a human donor with alopecia areata.

DNA of the CDR3: TGTGCCAGCAGCCACGGAACGGGGAACACTGAAGCTTTCTTT. Protein sequence: CASSHGTGNTEAFF. The genes are TRBV7-6 and TRBJ1-1; D remains unclear. This CDR3 comprises 14 residues. Germline CDR1 and CDR2: SGHVS and FNYEAQ. V lost 5 bases and J 1 base, leaving 11 bases between the germline ends.

This clone was counted only a few times. The V gene is TRBV29-1, the J gene TRBJ2-2, with 14 bases aligning to TRBD2. The CDR3 spans 16 residues. With V trimmed by 5 bases and J by 4 bases, 6 bases remained unmatched. Germline lookup yields CDR1 SQVTM and CDR2 ANQGSEA. This CDR3 reads CSVLIGLAGGTGELFF. The DNA for the CDR3 is TGCAGCGTTCTGATTGGACTAGCGGGGGGCACCGGGGAGCTGTTTTTT.

J is TRBJ1-6 and V is TRBV10-3; D possibly corresponds to TRBD1 (5 bases). The CDR3 consists of 14 residues. Germline assignment: CDR1 ENHRY and CDR2 SYGVKD. V gave up 3 bases and J gave up 9 bases, with 12 bases separating them. The CDR3 nucleotides read TGTGCCATCAGTGACGGGGGAAGTTTTTCACCCCTCCACTTT. As protein: CAISDGGSFSPLHF.

The rearrangement links TRBV30 to TRBJ1-5; weak D call: TRBD1 (6 bases). Trimming left V 0 bases short and J 7 bases short, with 10 bases between. This CDR3 contains 13 residues. Germline CDR1 reads GTSNPN; CDR2 reads SVGIG (reference sequence). The CDR3 DNA is TGTGCCTGGAGTGTACAGGGTGGCCAGCCCCAGCATTTT. Amino acids: CAWSVQGGQPQHF.

The genes are TRBV4-1 and TRBJ1-5; D not resolved. V was cut by 6 bases and J by 2 bases, with 17 bases left in between. This CDR3 comprises 16 residues. Looked up from germline, CDR1 is MGHRA and CDR2 is YSYEKL. The CDR3 DNA is TGCGCCAGCAGACAATCACAAGGCCCTCGCAATCAGCCCCAGCATTTT. Encoded protein: CASRQSQGPRNQPQHF.

This clone was counted between two and nine times. The rearrangement joins TRBV5-1 to TRBJ2-3, with 7 bases aligning to TRBD1. Unmatched junction bases numbered 2, after V lost 4 bases and J lost 0 bases. The CDR3 is made up of 14 amino acids. CDR1 is SGHRS, CDR2 YFSETQ, per germline. The CDR3 nucleotides read TGCGCCAGCAGCGCGGACAGGAGCACAGATACGCAGTATTTT. Its translation: CASSADRSTDTQYF.

V usage is TRBV29-1 and J usage is TRBJ1-1; D gene unclear. Between the trimmed V and J ends, which lost 4 bases and 2 bases, there was a span of 8 bases. Germline CDR1 is SQVTM and CDR2 is ANQGSEA. The CDR3 spans 12 residues. The CDR3 sequence is CSVAEGNTEAFF. CDR3 bases: TGCAGCGTTGCGGAGGGTAACACTGAAGCTTTCTTT.

The J gene is TRBJ2-5, the V gene TRBV27; 12 nucleotides line up with TRBD1. The V gene's germline CDR1 is MNHEY and CDR2 SMNVEV (reference sequence). V lost 8 bases and J lost 4; bases outside the gene matches: 2. There are 13 residues in the CDR3. The CDR3 is CASGDRGRETQYF. In nucleotides, the CDR3 is TGTGCCAGCGGGGACAGGGGGCGAGAGACCCAGTACTTC.

CDR3 DNA: TGTGCCTGGAGCCTCGAAGTTCTTGGGCGGGAGACCCAGTACTTC. Protein sequence: CAWSLEVLGRETQYF. V and J are TRBV30 and TRBJ2-5, with unresolved D. The CDR3 length is 15 residues. The germline V gene encodes CDR1 GTSNPN and CDR2 SVGIG (reference sequence). Trimming cost V 3 bases and J 5 bases, with 19 bases left between them.

The chain uses TRBV2 and TRBJ1-2, with TRBD1 identical over 7 bases. This CDR3 comprises 11 residues. Trimming took 6 bases from V and 6 from J; bases not matched to a gene: 1. The germline V gene encodes CDR1 SNHLY and CDR2 FYNNEI. The CDR3 DNA follows: TGTGCCAGCAGGACAGGGAATGGCTACACCTTC. Its protein product is CASRTGNGYTF.

This rearrangement joins TRBV30 to TRBJ1-1; D is uncertain. Germline values: CDR1 GTSNPN, CDR2 SVGIG (reference sequence). The CDR3 spans 13 residues. V was pared by 8 bases and J by 10 bases, with 23 bases between. The CDR3 region has the DNA TGTGCCCACGAATCGGACTTACGAAAGGGAGCTTTCTTT. Residues: CAHESDLRKGAFF.

V usage is TRBV7-9 and J usage is TRBJ1-4; D gene unclear. The CDR3 is 15 residues long. Trimming shortened V by 2 bases and J by 5 bases, and 12 bases separated the two germline ends. Per germline, CDR1 SEHNR and CDR2 FQNEAQ (reference sequence). The CDR3 sequence: CASSLFGPKNEKLFF. For the CDR3, the DNA is TGTGCCAGCAGCTTATTTGGACCGAAGAATGAAAAACTGTTTTTT.

The genes are TRBV7-8 and TRBJ2-7; no definite D call. The CDR3 is 16 residues long. The V end was cut by 2 bases, the J end by 4 bases, with 18 bases between. Germline CDR1 reads SGHVS; CDR2 reads FQNEAQ. The CDR3 bases are TGTGCCAGCAGCTTATCAGCAGGTCCAGTTCCTTACGAGCAGTACTTC. This sequence encodes CASSLSAGPVPYEQYF.

The gene calls are TRBV25-1 and TRBJ1-4; 8 positions agree with TRBD1. CDR3 size: 14 residues. V shed 5 bases, J shed 4 bases, and the junction held 3 bases outside the gene matches. Germline values: CDR1 MGHDK, CDR2 SYGVNS. The CDR3 region is CASSLTGVNEKLFF. In DNA, the CDR3 is TGTGCCAGCAGTTTGACAGGGGTTAATGAAAAACTGTTTTTT.

The chain combines TRBV5-1 with TRBJ2-6; weak D call: TRBD1 (5 bases). V gave up 0 bases and J gave up 0 bases, with 16 bases separating them. Germline V CDR1 and CDR2: SGHRS, YFSETQ. The CDR3 sequence is 19 residues long. CDR3 region: CASSLAEQALTSGANVLTF. The CDR3 region has the DNA TGCGCCAGCAGCTTGGCCGAACAGGCCCTAACCTCTGGGGCCAACGTCCTGACTTTC.

The J gene is TRBJ1-5, the V gene TRBV5-1; the D gene is possibly TRBD1 (5 bases). The CDR3 consists of 14 residues. From germline, CDR1 is SGHRS and CDR2 YFSETQ. The V gene lost 4 bases and the J gene lost 6 bases, with 14 bases spanning the gap. Here the CDR3 DNA reads TGCGCCAGCAGCACACAGGTCGGGGGTCAGCCCCAGCATTTT. Its translation: CASSTQVGGQPQHF.

CDR3 coding DNA: TGTGCCAGCAGCCAATTAGGCTACGAGCAGTACTTC. It encodes CASSQLGYEQYF. The V call is TRBV14, the J call TRBJ2-7; D gene unclear. The CDR3 totals 12 residues. CDR1 is SGHDN, CDR2 FVKESK, per germline. V lost 2 bases and J lost 3, with 5 bases in between.

The chain employs TRBV19 and TRBJ2-7; D gene uncertain. CDR3 length equals 14 residues. Germline V gene data show CDR1 as LNHDA and CDR2 as SQIVND (reference sequence). Trimming removed 3 bases from V and 2 bases from J, with 11 bases in between. The CDR3 reads CASSIGPNPYEQYF. The DNA for the CDR3 is TGTGCCAGTAGTATTGGGCCCAACCCCTACGAGCAGTACTTC.

This clone appeared once. One end of the junction is discordant with germline, which a read error may explain. V gene TRBV29-1 combines with J gene TRBJ1-2; TRBD1 aligns across 7 bases. Germline V gene data show CDR1 as SQVTM and CDR2 as ANQGSEA. The CDR3 has 12 amino acids. CDR3 residues: CSAEGGGLGYTF. The DNA for the CDR3 is TGCAGCGCTGAAGGGGGCGGCCTTGGCTACACCTTC.

This clone was detected only a few times. This chain links TRBV30 with TRBJ1-2; tentatively, D is TRBD1 (5 bases). CDR1 GTSNPN and CDR2 SVGIG come from the germline V gene (reference sequence). CDR3 size: 17 residues. Trimming shortened V by 0 bases and J by 3 bases, and 20 bases separated the two germline ends. In nucleotides, the CDR3 is TGTGCCTGGAGTGTACATTATCGGGGCAGGGAGGACTATGGCTACACCTTC. This sequence encodes CAWSVHYRGREDYGYTF.

This clone has a single count. This chain connects TRBV27 to TRBJ1-6; D not resolved. Germline loops: CDR1 MNHEY, CDR2 SMNVEV (reference sequence). Trimming pared 6 bases from V and 6 bases from J, leaving 9 bases between. CDR3 size: 13 residues. The CDR3 region is CASSASSNSPLHF. The DNA of the CDR3 is TGTGCCAGCAGCGCCAGTTCTAATTCACCCCTCCACTTT.

This clone turned up a few times. The chain is built from TRBV25-1 and TRBJ1-1, with 9 bases identical to TRBD1. V was clipped by 8 bases and J by 0 bases; unmatched bases: 4. The CDR3 runs 14 residues. Germline V CDR1 and CDR2: MGHDK, SYGVNS. CDR3 region: CASGGQGLNTEAFF. In DNA form, the CDR3 reads TGTGCCAGCGGAGGACAGGGGTTGAACACTGAAGCTTTCTTT. Using reference TRBV25-1 and TRBJ1-1 for the parts outside the CDR3, the full variable domain is EADIYQTPRYLVIGTGKKITLECSQTMGHDKMYWYQQDPGMELHLIHYSYGVNSTEKGDLSSESTVSRIRTEHFPLTLESARPSHTSQYLCASGGQGLNTEAFFGQGTRLTVV.

The chain uses TRBV29-1 and TRBJ2-3, with D perhaps assigned TRBD1 or TRBD2 (6 bases each). The length of the CDR3 is 16 residues. V lost 0 bases and J 0 bases, leaving 13 bases between the germline ends. Per the germline V gene, CDR1 is SQVTM and CDR2 is ANQGSEA. DNA for the CDR3: TGCAGCGTTGAAGATCTCGGGGGCTTTAGCACAGATACGCAGTATTTT. It is translated as CSVEDLGGFSTDTQYF.

V and J are TRBV28 and TRBJ2-5; 10 positions match TRBD1. From germline, CDR1 is MDHEN and CDR2 SYDVKM. The trim removed 5 bases at V and 7 bases at J, leaving 16 bases unmatched. The CDR3 has 17 residues. DNA for the CDR3: TGTGCCAGCAGTCCTAGGGGGACAGGGGTTTTGTTTGGGACCCAGTACTTC. Residues: CASSPRGTGVLFGTQYF.

The rearrangement uses TRBV25-1 and TRBJ2-7; tentatively, D is TRBD1 (6 bases). The V end lost 8 bases, the J end lost 6 bases, and 14 bases lay between the germline ends. The CDR3 extends over 12 amino acids. Per germline, CDR1 MGHDK and CDR2 SYGVNS. In nucleotides, the CDR3 is TGTGCCAGCGGTACAGGGTTGGTCGAGCAGTACTTC. Amino acid sequence: CASGTGLVEQYF.

This clone was observed a handful of times. This sequence joins TRBV4-1 and TRBJ2-7; D possibly corresponds to TRBD1 (6 bases). The germline CDR1 and CDR2 sequences are MGHRA and YSYEKL. The length of the CDR3 is 18 residues. V gave up 3 bases and J gave up 4 bases, with 25 bases separating them. The DNA of the CDR3 is TGCGCCAGCAGCCACCCACGAGGGGTCGACGGACAGATTTACGAGCAGTACTTC. Amino acids: CASSHPRGVDGQIYEQYF.

The rearrangement uses TRBV30 and TRBJ2-7, with 7 nucleotides matching TRBD1. V shed 5 bases and J 1 base; nucleotides not matched to a gene: 2. Germline V CDR1 and CDR2: GTSNPN, SVGIG (reference sequence). The CDR3 runs 12 residues. The CDR3 DNA is TGTGCCTGGGAGGACAGGTCCTACGAGCAGTACTTC. Its translation is CAWEDRSYEQYF.

The chain is built from TRBV6-5 and TRBJ2-7, with 9 bases aligning to TRBD1. V trimming: 10 bases; J trimming: 5 bases; junction bases outside the gene matches: 9. The CDR3 spans 13 residues. Per the germline V gene, CDR1 is MNHEY and CDR2 is SVGAGI. As DNA, the CDR3 is TGTGCCACCACCGGGACAGGGACGCACGAGCAGTACTTC. It is translated as CATTGTGTHEQYF.

This clone turned up a few times. The chain employs TRBV6-1 and TRBJ2-3, with TRBD2 as a possible D gene (5 bases). The germline V gene encodes CDR1 MNHNS and CDR2 SASEGT. V lost 6 bases and J 4 bases, leaving 14 bases between the germline ends. This CDR3 region has 14 residues. The CDR3 DNA is TGTGCCAGCAGGACCTATTACGGGGCAGATACGCAGTATTTT. Protein product: CASRTYYGADTQYF.

V is TRBV19 and J is TRBJ1-5; no clear D gene. Germline V gene lookup returns CDR1 LNHDA and CDR2 SQIVND (reference sequence). The CDR3 is made up of 15 amino acids. V was clipped by 3 bases and J by 5 bases, with 14 bases between them. CDR3 in DNA: TGTGCCAGTAGTATCTTGTTTAGATCGGATCAGCCCCAGCATTTT. Its translation: CASSILFRSDQPQHF.